The 25 T cell receptor beta chains given below trace back to one sample, sequenced in a study of blood T cell repertoires in COVID-19. This table comes from immunoSEQ multiplex PCR, and its TCRdb copy is limited to in-frame clones, with some not included. Among about 180,000 clones listed, roughly 84% were seen once. Sequencing was performed on peripheral blood. The origin of the receptors is a woman aged 40 to 55 with COVID-19, enrolled during active disease.

The V and J genes are TRBV3-1 (or the pseudogene TRBV3-2) and TRBJ2-1, with D perhaps TRBD2 (6 bases). V lost 2 bases and J lost 10, with 18 bases in between. This CDR3 contains 15 residues. The germline CDR1 and CDR2 sequences are LGHDT and YNNKEL (reference sequence). In DNA, the CDR3 is TGTGCCAGCAGCCAACCGGGACTCACCTCGGGCGAGCAGTTCTTC. Translation gives CASSQPGLTSGEQFF.

The V call is TRBV4-1, the J call TRBJ2-7; 12 nucleotides match TRBD2. The CDR3 loop spans 16 amino acids. Trimming took 0 bases from V and 4 from J; bases not matched to a gene: 4. The germline gives CDR1 MGHRA, CDR2 YSYEKL. CDR3 region: CASSQDSLAGGYEQYF. Written as DNA, the CDR3 is TGCGCCAGCAGCCAAGACTCACTAGCGGGGGGTTACGAGCAGTACTTC.

The V gene is TRBV9, the J gene TRBJ1-3; the match to TRBD1 covers 9 bases. This CDR3 comprises 15 residues. CDR1 SGDLS and CDR2 YYNGEE come from the germline V gene. J lost 2 bases, V lost 2 bases, and 2 bases had no gene match. The CDR3 DNA reads TGTGCCAGCAGCGTGGGACAGGGTACTGGAAACACCATATATTTT. This translates into CASSVGQGTGNTIYF.

The chain recombines TRBV5-1 with TRBJ2-5; TRBD2 matches 8 bases. The CDR3 is made up of 15 amino acids. The germline gives CDR1 SGHRS, CDR2 YFSETQ. V lost 4 bases and J lost 1; bases outside the gene matches: 6. CDR3 protein: CASSPMTSAQETQYF. CDR3 sequence (DNA): TGCGCCAGCAGCCCCATGACTAGCGCCCAAGAGACCCAGTACTTC.

This chain uses TRBV4-1 with TRBJ1-4; no clear D gene. Germline V CDR1 and CDR2: MGHRA, YSYEKL. Trimming left V 3 bases short and J 6 bases short, with 8 bases between. This CDR3 region has 13 residues. For the CDR3, the DNA is TGCGCCAGCAGCCACCCCCCCGATGAAAAACTGTTTTTT. This encodes CASSHPPDEKLFF.

The CDR3 reads CASSSDRGPSYEQYF. CDR3 nucleotide sequence: TGTGCCAGCAGCTCTGACAGGGGACCGTCCTACGAGCAGTACTTC. The chain carries TRBV7-8 and TRBJ2-7; 8 nucleotides match TRBD1. J gave up 1 base and V 4 bases, and 6 bases lay outside the gene matches. CDR3 length: 15 residues. Looked up from germline, CDR1 is SGHVS and CDR2 is FQNEAQ.

CDR3 coding DNA: TGTGCCAGCAGCCGTTCTGTGACTAGCGGGGGTTCCTACGAGCAGTACTTC. Its translation: CASSRSVTSGGSYEQYF. The chain couples TRBV7-2 to TRBJ2-7, with 12 bases matching TRBD2. Unmatched junction bases numbered 9, after V lost 5 bases and J lost 1 base. This CDR3 is 17 amino acids long. Germline CDR1 SGHTA, CDR2 FQGNSA.

The V gene is TRBV12-2, the J gene TRBJ1-2. TRBV12-2 counts as a pseudogene. There are 16 residues in the CDR3. The CDR3 here is CASRLAEGLLFGGYTF. CDR3 nucleotides: TGTGCAAGTCGCTTGGCTGAGGGTCTCCTATTTGGTGGCTACACCTTC.

The chain joins TRBV7-3 to TRBJ2-2; 11 bases agree with TRBD2. There are 15 residues in the CDR3. The V gene's germline CDR1 is SGHTA and CDR2 FQGTGA. V dropped 7 bases and J dropped 5; count of bases not matched to a gene: 6. Written as DNA, the CDR3 is TGTGCCAGCACCAAGACTAGCGGGATTACCGGGGAGCTGTTTTTT. Protein product: CASTKTSGITGELFF.

The genes are TRBV5-6 and TRBJ2-1, with TRBD2 matching 16 bases. Per the germline V gene, CDR1 is SGHDT and CDR2 is YYEEEE. This CDR3 comprises 18 residues. V lost 0 bases, J lost 7 bases, and 7 bases stayed unmatched. The CDR3: CASSLGLPGLAGGNEQFF. The CDR3 nucleotides are TGTGCCAGCAGCTTGGGCCTCCCGGGACTAGCGGGAGGGAATGAGCAGTTCTTC.

The rearrangement joins TRBV4-2 to TRBJ2-5; 14 bases match TRBD2. CDR3 size: 16 residues. Germline loops: CDR1 LGHNA, CDR2 YNFKEQ. V shed 2 bases, J shed 4 bases, and the junction held 3 bases outside the gene matches. CDR3 sequence reads: CASSQKGTSGRETQYF. Here the CDR3 DNA reads TGTGCCAGCAGCCAAAAAGGGACTAGCGGGAGAGAGACCCAGTACTTC.

The chain is built from TRBV11-2 and TRBJ2-7; 8 nucleotides match TRBD2. Per germline, CDR1 SGHAT and CDR2 FQNNGV. V dropped 5 bases and J dropped 2; count of bases not matched to a gene: 5. The CDR3 runs to 14 residues. The DNA for the CDR3 is TGTGCCAGCAGCCTTAGCGGGACCCCCTACGAGCAGTACTTC. It is translated as CASSLSGTPYEQYF.

In this sample, this clone turned up a few times. V usage is TRBV7-6 and J usage is TRBJ2-7; 14 bases line up with TRBD2. The CDR3 is made up of 15 amino acids. The V gene's germline CDR1 is SGHVS and CDR2 FNYEAQ. V shed 5 bases and J 6 bases; nucleotides not matched to a gene: 6. CDR3 amino acids: CASSATSGRASEQYF. DNA for the CDR3: TGTGCCAGCAGCGCGACTAGCGGGAGGGCCTCCGAGCAGTACTTC.

This chain joins TRBV10-3 and TRBJ2-3; 9 bases are a match to TRBD2. V lost 3 bases and J lost 3; bases outside the gene matches: 4. This CDR3 comprises 15 residues. Germline CDR1 and CDR2: ENHRY and SYGVKD. As DNA, the CDR3 is TGTGCCATCAGTGATGGCGGGAGGGAGACAGATACGCAGTATTTT. Residues: CAISDGGRETDTQYF.

This chain joins TRBV2 and TRBJ2-3; 13 bases match TRBD2. The CDR3 spans 22 residues. Trimming at V came to 3 bases and at J to 4 bases, leaving 22 bases not matched to a gene. Germline V gene sequence: CDR1 SNHLY, CDR2 FYNNEI. The CDR3 is CASSDPTTSGRALFFIADTQYF. For the CDR3, the DNA is TGTGCCAGCAGTGACCCCACCACTAGCGGGAGGGCCCTTTTTTTCATTGCAGATACGCAGTATTTT.

The chain is built from TRBV5-4 and TRBJ1-2, with 12 bases fitting TRBD1. The CDR3 has 14 amino acids. The V gene's germline CDR1 is SGHNT and CDR2 YYREEE (reference sequence). Trimming at V came to 5 bases and at J to 8 bases, leaving 7 bases not matched to a gene. In DNA, the CDR3 is TGTGCCAGCAGACGGGACAGGGGGCGTGGGGGCTACACCTTC. Translated, it gives CASRRDRGRGGYTF.

The chain is built from TRBV2 and TRBJ1-2; 7 nucleotides agree with TRBD1. The CDR3 is made up of 16 amino acids. V gave up 2 bases and J gave up 4 bases; unmatched junction bases: 10. Per germline, CDR1 SNHLY and CDR2 FYNNEI. The CDR3 nucleotides are TGTGCCAGCAGTGAACGGGACAGCCCCGGCAGCTATGGCTACACCTTC. As protein: CASSERDSPGSYGYTF.

This chain links TRBV3-1 (or the pseudogene TRBV3-2) with TRBJ2-5, with 12 bases identical to TRBD1. The CDR3 is 14 amino acids. The V segment lost 3 bases and the J segment 5 bases; nucleotides outside the gene matches: 1. CDR1 and CDR2 (germline): LGHDT, YNNKEL (reference sequence). The CDR3 DNA reads as TGTGCCAGCAGCCAGGGACAGGGGGCGGAGACCCAGTACTTC. The encoded protein is CASSQGQGAETQYF.

In its sample, this clone was seen a few times. This chain uses TRBV3-1 (or the pseudogene TRBV3-2) with TRBJ1-2; TRBD1 matches at 7 bases. Germline CDR1 is LGHDT and CDR2 is YNNKEL (reference sequence). The ends lost 5 bases at V and 2 bases at J; junction bases unmatched: 5. The CDR3 loop spans 14 amino acids. CDR3 DNA: TGTGCCAGCAGCTACCGGGACAGCAACTATGGCTACACCTTC. Translating it yields CASSYRDSNYGYTF.

The chain recombines TRBV2 with TRBJ2-5; 8 bases map to TRBD1. The V segment lost 2 bases and the J segment 5 bases; nucleotides outside the gene matches: 7. CDR3 length equals 15 residues. Germline V gene data show CDR1 as SNHLY and CDR2 as FYNNEI. CDR3 nucleotides: TGTGCCAGCAGTGAACCCAGGGGACAGGTGGAGACCCAGTACTTC. Its translation is CASSEPRGQVETQYF.

This chain connects TRBV2 to TRBJ1-1; 10 bases are a match to TRBD1. Losses at the gene ends were 6 bases for V and 7 bases for J; bases not matched to a gene: 5. Germline CDR1 is SNHLY and CDR2 is FYNNEI. This CDR3 comprises 13 residues. The CDR3 bases are TGTGCCAGCAGCGCGGGACAGGGGATTGAAGCTTTCTTT. Translating gives CASSAGQGIEAFF.

This chain joins TRBV11-3 and TRBJ2-7; maybe TRBD1 (5 bases). The germline V and J ends were trimmed by 1 base and 8 bases, with 18 bases remaining between them. Per germline, CDR1 SGHNT and CDR2 YENEEA. CDR3 length: 15 amino acids. The DNA for the CDR3 is TGTGCCAGCAGCTTAGCTTGGCAGGGTACTAACAAGCAGTACTTC. Encoded protein: CASSLAWQGTNKQYF.

This chain connects TRBV28 to TRBJ1-1; possible D gene TRBD1, 6 bases. Trimming pared 6 bases from V and 7 bases from J, leaving 15 bases between. This CDR3 is built from 13 residues. The germline gives CDR1 MDHEN, CDR2 SYDVKM. The CDR3 nucleotides read TGTGCCAGCAGAACGACAGGCCGTGATGAAGCTTTCTTT. Its translation is CASRTTGRDEAFF.

This clone was seen a few times. This rearrangement joins TRBV12-2 to TRBJ2-1; the D call TRBD2 from the table was never checked on the DNA. TRBV12-2 constitutes a pseudogene. CDR3 length: 17 amino acids. The CDR3 region is CASRPRGTSGRRNEQFF. For the CDR3, the DNA is TGTGCAAGTCGCCCTAGGGGGACTAGCGGGAGACGCAATGAGCAGTTCTTC.

V and J are TRBV14 and TRBJ1-4, with 10 bases that match TRBD1. Germline loops: CDR1 SGHDN, CDR2 FVKESK. This CDR3 has 14 residues. With 4 bases clipped from V and 7 bases from J, the junction kept 3 bases outside the gene matches. Here the CDR3 reads CASSPRDRGEKLFF. The CDR3 coding sequence is TGTGCCAGCAGCCCCCGGGACAGGGGTGAAAAACTGTTTTTT.